A selection of T cell receptor beta chains follows, all from one sample in a study of response to subunit inactivated influenza vaccine. One entry per CDR3 protein results from TCRdb running MiXCR on the RT-PCR reads. The table has under 850,000 distinct CDR3 sequences, less than 20% seen once; the top ten hold under 13%. The material sequenced was PBMCs from blood, taken 5 days after vaccination. These TCRs come from a man aged 50 to 60 who received an inactivated influenza vaccine. The CDR3 runs from the conserved cysteine through the conserved F or W. Fields, in order: J gene, V gene, D gene, clone size, CDR3 DNA, CDR3 protein. A D gene is named only where the DNA matches it firmly. Not all rows give a size; the values are once, few, many and, for expanded clones, a class.

TRBJ1-6	TRBV12-3/TRBV12-4	NA	NA	TGTGCCAGCAGCCGGGTGTTCTCACCCCTCCACTTT	CASSRVFSPLHF
TRBJ2-7	TRBV12-3/TRBV12-4	NA	few	TGTGCCAGCAGTCCACTATCCAACTCCTACGAGCAGTACTTC	CASSPLSNSYEQYF
TRBJ2-4	TRBV5-1	NA	NA	TGCGCCAGCAGCACCACAGGAATAGCCAAAAACATTCAGTACTTC	CASSTTGIAKNIQYF
TRBJ2-3	TRBV6-1	NA	few	TGTGCCAGCAGTCGTACTTTCGGCAGCGATACGCAGTATTTT	CASSRTFGSDTQYF
TRBJ2-2	TRBV18	NA	few	TGTGCCAGCTCACCGATCAGCGGGACAACGAACACCGGGGAGCTGTTTTTT	CASSPISGTTNTGELFF
TRBJ1-1	TRBV6-2/TRBV6-3	NA	few	TGTGCCAGCAGCCCCGCCGACATTCCGAGGAACCGTGAAGCTTTCTTT	CASSPADIPRNREAFF
TRBJ2-7	TRBV20-1	TRBD1	few	TGCAGTGCTGAGGACAGGAAGGGGCCCCACTCGAACGAGCAGTACTTC	CSAEDRKGPHSNEQYF
TRBJ1-2	TRBV5-6	NA	few	TGTGCCAGCAGCCCCCCTGTGGGTGGCTACACCTTC	CASSPPVGGYTF
TRBJ2-2	TRBV12-3/TRBV12-4	TRBD2	NA	TGTGCCAGCACCAGCGGGGGGGCTCTCACCGGGGAGCTGTTTTTT	CASTSGGALTGELFF
TRBJ1-2	TRBV7-8	NA	NA	TGTGCCAGCAGCTGGCGGACAAGCCCAGTCCTAGCAGGCTACACCTTC	CASSWRTSPVLAGYTF
TRBJ2-5	TRBV28	NA	NA	TGTGCCAGCAGTTCCCCGCTTGCGTCAGGGAGTCTTGAGACCCAGTACTTC	CASSSPLASGSLETQYF
TRBJ2-7	TRBV7-2	NA	NA	TGTGCCAGCAGCAGCACTCAAGGCTACGAGCAGTACTTC	CASSSTQGYEQYF
TRBJ2-1	TRBV20-1	NA	few	TGCAGTGTCTCCGACACCAATGAGCAGTTCTTC	CSVSDTNEQFF
TRBJ2-5	TRBV10-3	NA	NA	TGTGCCATGAGCCCCGGGGGCCGGGAGACCCAGTACTTC	CAMSPGGRETQYF
TRBJ2-6	TRBV29-1	TRBD1	NA	TGCAGCGTTGAAGACGGGACAGGACCTGGGGCCAACGTCCTGACTTTC	CSVEDGTGPGANVLTF
TRBJ2-3	TRBV20-1	NA	NA	TGCAGTGCTAGGCTGAAAAGCACAGATACGCAGTATTTT	CSARLKSTDTQYF
TRBJ2-2	TRBV6-5	TRBD1	NA	TGTGCCAGCAGTTACGACAGGGGGCACACCGGGGAGCTGTTTTTT	CASSYDRGHTGELFF
TRBJ1-2	TRBV6-2/TRBV6-3	NA	NA	TGTGCCAGCAGTTTCCGACACCAGGCTAACTATGGCTACACCTTC	CASSFRHQANYGYTF
TRBJ2-1	TRBV24-1	NA	NA	TGTGCCACCAGTGATTTCGGGAGCGATGAGCAGTTCTTC	CATSDFGSDEQFF
TRBJ1-1	TRBV20-1	NA	few	TGCAGTGCTAGAGATGGAGAGAACACTGAAGCTTTCTTT	CSARDGENTEAFF
TRBJ1-2	TRBV7-2	NA	few	TGTGCCAGCAGCTTAGGATTAGCGCTGACTAACTATGGCTACACCTTC	CASSLGLALTNYGYTF
TRBJ2-3	TRBV24-1	NA	many	TGTGCCACCAGTGATAAGACAGATACGCAGTATTTT	CATSDKTDTQYF
TRBJ2-1	TRBV12-3/TRBV12-4	TRBD2	many	TGTGCCAGCAGCGAACGACTAGCGGGTAGGAATGAGCAGTTCTTC	CASSERLAGRNEQFF
TRBJ2-3	TRBV7-7	NA	NA	TGTGCCAGCAGCTTAGACCAGAACACAGATACGCAGTATTTT	CASSLDQNTDTQYF
TRBJ2-5	TRBV28	NA	NA	TGTGCCAGCAGTTCGGATAGCCCGGAGACCCAGTACTTC	CASSSDSPETQYF
TRBJ2-1	TRBV25-1	TRBD2	few	TGTGCCAGCAGTGAACCGGGACTAGCGGGAAAAGAGCAGTTCTTC	CASSEPGLAGKEQFF
TRBJ2-7	TRBV7-6	NA	many	TGTGCCAGCAGCTTGACAGAGAGCTCCTACGAGCAGTACTTC	CASSLTESSYEQYF
TRBJ2-2	TRBV9	TRBD2	few	TGTGCCAGCAAGTCTAGCGGGAGAGCCGGGGAGCTGTTTTTT	CASKSSGRAGELFF
TRBJ2-3	TRBV30	NA	NA	TGTGCCTGGAGTTTGGGCAGGGGTGTTACAGATACGCAGTATTTT	CAWSLGRGVTDTQYF
TRBJ2-3	TRBV15	TRBD2	NA	TGTGCCACCAGCGACCCAGGACTAGCGGGGAGTAATACGCAGTATTTT	CATSDPGLAGSNTQYF
TRBJ2-5	TRBV20-1	NA	few	TGCAGTGCCCGCCTCAACCATGGGGTAGAAGAGACCCAGTACTTC	CSARLNHGVEETQYF
TRBJ2-7	TRBV14	NA	once	TGTGCCAGCTCGTACTTGGATGGGGCAGGCGAGCAGTACTTC	CASSYLDGAGEQYF
TRBJ2-5	TRBV9	TRBD2	NA	TGTGCCAGCAGCGTACGAGCGGGAAGAGAGACCCAGTACTTC	CASSVRAGRETQYF
TRBJ2-1	TRBV5-1	NA	NA	TGCGCCAGCAGCTTGGAATTAACCGGCCAATGGACCAATGAGCAGTTCTTC	CASSLELTGQWTNEQFF
TRBJ1-6	TRBV4-2	NA	NA	TGTGCCAGCAGCCAAGAGGCTGAGAATTCACCCCTCCACTTT	CASSQEAENSPLHF
TRBJ2-3	TRBV24-1	TRBD1	NA	TGTGCCACCAGTGATGCCGGGACAGCTTACACAGATACGCAGTATTTT	CATSDAGTAYTDTQYF
TRBJ2-3	TRBV11-2	TRBD1	NA	TGTGCCAGCAGCGCCCAGGGTGGTCTCAGGGGGTTTACAGATACGCAGTATTTT	CASSAQGGLRGFTDTQYF
TRBJ2-5	TRBV7-2	NA	many	TGCGCCAGCAGCTTGGGCAGGCAAGAGACCCAGTACTTC	CASSLGRQETQYF
TRBJ1-1	TRBV18	NA	few	TGTGCCAGCTCACCGTTGACGGCGCGCGGCACTGAAGCTTTCTTT	CASSPLTARGTEAFF
TRBJ2-1	TRBV20-1	NA	NA	TGCAGTGCTAGAGGAGGTGGCTACCACTACAATGAGCAGTTCTTC	CSARGGGYHYNEQFF
TRBJ2-1	TRBV19	TRBD2	few	TGTGCCAGTAGTATTCGGGGTAGTCTAGCGGAAGGAAATGAGCAGTTCTTC	CASSIRGSLAEGNEQFF
TRBJ2-7	TRBV20-1	NA	few	TGCAGTGCTAGAGATCGGGGGCGAAGCTCCTACGAGCAGTACTTC	CSARDRGRSSYEQYF
TRBJ1-1	TRBV5-1	NA	NA	TGCGCCAGCAGTACAGGGACTGAAGCTTTCTTT	CASSTGTEAFF